These T cell receptor beta chains were read from a single sample in a study of beta chain features in type 1 diabetes. The table came from immunoSEQ multiplex PCR; TCRdb's copy has only in-frame clones and leaves some out. The sample lists about 930,000 clones, about a sixth occurring once. The specimen was naive CD4+ T cells from blood. The receptors derive from a woman between 18 and 30 years old in good health. CDR3s include the opening cysteine and the closing phenylalanine or tryptophan. The order of the fields is CDR3 DNA, CDR3 protein, D gene, V gene, CDR3 length, clone size, J gene. D genes are given only for firm matches. Some rows have no size entry. The others give once, few or many, or a class for an expanded clone.

TGTGCCAGCAGCCCGACTAATGTCTACAATGAGCAGTTCTTC	CASSPTNVYNEQFF	.	TRBV7-9	14	few	TRBJ2-1
TGCGCCAGCAGCTTGTCTCCGGATTCTAGCACAGATACGCAGTATTTT	CASSLSPDSSTDTQYF	.	TRBV5-1	16	few	TRBJ2-3
TGTGCCAGCAGACTTAGCGGGAGTAGCTACGAGCAGTACTTC	CASRLSGSSYEQYF	TRBD2	TRBV6-6	14	.	TRBJ2-7
TGTGCCAGCAGGATTGGCTCGACTAGCGGTACCTACGAGCAGTACTTC	CASRIGSTSGTYEQYF	TRBD2	TRBV27	16	.	TRBJ2-7
TGTGCCAGCCACAGGAGGGAGAGTAGCACAGATACGCAGTATTTT	CASHRRESSTDTQYF	.	TRBV7-9	15	few	TRBJ2-3
TGTGCCAGCAGCGTAGCGGGCGGGAGGGTGGAGACCCAGTACTTC	CASSVAGGRVETQYF	TRBD2	TRBV9	15	.	TRBJ2-5
TGTGCCAGCAGTTTAAGGACAGGATGGAACGGGAGACCCTACGAGCAGTACTTC	CASSLRTGWNGRPYEQYF	.	TRBV6-4	18	.	TRBJ2-7
TGTGCCAGCTCACCATTCCCGGGACAGGACCAAGAGACCCAGTACTTC	CASSPFPGQDQETQYF	TRBD1	TRBV18	16	.	TRBJ2-5
TGTGCCAGCAGCCAAGTGTACAGGGGTAATCCGAATGAGCAGTTCTTC	CASSQVYRGNPNEQFF	TRBD1	TRBV14	16	few	TRBJ2-1
TGTGCCAGCAGTTTTACAGGTTACTCCTACGAGCAGTACTTC	CASSFTGYSYEQYF	.	TRBV28	14	few	TRBJ2-7
TGTGCCAGCAGAGCCGGGACAGCCTACGAGCAGTACTTC	CASRAGTAYEQYF	TRBD1	TRBV6-1	13	.	TRBJ2-7
TGTGCCAGCAGCTTAAGGGGGGCGGTAGGTCGGGATCAGCCCCAGCATTTT	CASSLRGAVGRDQPQHF	.	TRBV13	17	few	TRBJ1-5
TGTGCCAGTAGTCAACGACTGGCTAGCGTATACCCCAATGAGCAGTTCTTC	CASSQRLASVYPNEQFF	.	TRBV19	17	.	TRBJ2-1
TGTGCCAGCAACGGTAGTCCCATGAACACTGAAGCTTTCTTT	CASNGSPMNTEAFF	.	TRBV6-5	14	few	TRBJ1-1
TGTGCCAGCAGCCCTGGGGGTCACGAGCAGTACTTC	CASSPGGHEQYF	.	TRBV11-2	12	.	TRBJ2-7
TGTGCCAGCAGCTTGAATCGCGGACTTCTAGCGGAAAAACTGTTTTTT	CASSLNRGLLAEKLFF	.	TRBV5-6	16	.	TRBJ1-4
TGTGCCAGCAGCTTAGGACTAGCGGCCTACAATGAGCAGTTCTTC	CASSLGLAAYNEQFF	TRBD2	TRBV11-2	15	.	TRBJ2-1
TGTGCCAGCAGGACTAGCCAGGCAAGCAATCAGCCCCAGCATTTT	CASRTSQASNQPQHF	.	TRBV6-5	15	.	TRBJ1-5
TGTGCCACCTCACAAGACTCTGGAAACACCATATATTTT	CATSQDSGNTIYF	.	TRBV19	13	.	TRBJ1-3
TGTGCCAGCAGTGAAGTCCAGGGTTACACCGGGGAGCTGTTTTTT	CASSEVQGYTGELFF	.	TRBV2	15	.	TRBJ2-2
TGTGCCAGCAGCGTAGGCGGGAGGGCAAACAATGAGCAGTTCTTC	CASSVGGRANNEQFF	TRBD2	TRBV9	15	.	TRBJ2-1
TGTGCCAGCTCATCCGGGACAACCCCGGGTGGAGCTTTCTTT	CASSSGTTPGGAFF	.	TRBV18	14	few	TRBJ1-1
TGCGCCAGCAGCCTCCCGGGACAGTCCTACGAGCAGTACTTC	CASSLPGQSYEQYF	TRBD1	TRBV5-1	14	few	TRBJ2-7
TGTGCCAGCAGTACGGACGGATACAATGAGCAGTTCTTC	CASSTDGYNEQFF	.	TRBV6-1	13	.	TRBJ2-1
TGTGCCAGCAGAGCGTCAAACACCATATATTTT	CASRASNTIYF	.	TRBV2	11	few	TRBJ1-3
TGTGCCAGCAGTTTAGGTCAGGGGTCCGGGGAGCTGTTTTTT	CASSLGQGSGELFF	.	TRBV28	14	.	TRBJ2-2
TGCAGTGCAAGACATGACGGCTACACCTTC	CSARHDGYTF	.	TRBV20-1	10	.	TRBJ1-2
TGTGCCAGTAGTTTGGAGTATGGCTACACCTTC	CASSLEYGYTF	.	TRBV28	11	.	TRBJ1-2
TGTGCCAGCAGCCAAGAGGAGGACCCTTGGGCCTACGAGCAGTACTTC	CASSQEEDPWAYEQYF	.	TRBV4-2	16	.	TRBJ2-7
TGCGCCAGCAGCTTGCGGCTAGCGGACACCGGGGAGCTGTTTTTT	CASSLRLADTGELFF	TRBD2	TRBV5-1	15	.	TRBJ2-2
TGTGCCAGCAGCTTTATAGGAATTGGCTACACCTTC	CASSFIGIGYTF	.	TRBV7-2	12	.	TRBJ1-2
TGCGCCAGCAGTCAATCGTCCGGCGGGGAGCTGTTTTTT	CASSQSSGGELFF	.	TRBV23-1	13	many	TRBJ2-2
TGTGCCAGCAGTTCGGGGGTAATGAACACTGAAGCTTTCTTT	CASSSGVMNTEAFF	.	TRBV28	14	.	TRBJ1-1
TGTGCCAGCAGCTCTGGACCCCCAGCAACCTCCTACAATGAGCAGTTCTTC	CASSSGPPATSYNEQFF	.	TRBV11-2	17	.	TRBJ2-1
TGTGCCAGCTCCTCCGACAGGGATACAATGAGCAATGAGCAGTTCTTC	CASSSDRDTMSNEQFF	TRBD1	TRBV18	16	.	TRBJ2-1
TGCAGTGCTAGCGGGAGTAGCGAGCAGTACTTC	CSASGSSEQYF	.	TRBV20-1	11	few	TRBJ2-7
TGTGCCAGCAGTTACGGTCTAGCGGGAGCCAATGAGCAGTTCTTC	CASSYGLAGANEQFF	TRBD2	TRBV6-5	15	.	TRBJ2-1
TGTGCCAGCAGCTTAGCATCCGGGCTTATGAGGTTCTTC	CASSLASGLMRFF	.	TRBV7-2	13	.	TRBJ2-1
TGTGCCAGCAGCTACCGCGGCACCTACGAGCAGTACTTC	CASSYRGTYEQYF	.	TRBV7-9	13	.	TRBJ2-7
TGTGCCAGCAGAGGAACAGGGACACTAGCCAAAAACATTCAGTACTTC	CASRGTGTLAKNIQYF	.	TRBV2	16	.	TRBJ2-4
TGTGCCAGCAGCAGGGACAGGGGGCTCTACAATGAGCAGTTCTTC	CASSRDRGLYNEQFF	TRBD1	TRBV11-2	15	.	TRBJ2-1
TGCGCCAGCAGCCAGCCCGGGACTAGGATCGAGCAGTTCTTC	CASSQPGTRIEQFF	TRBD2	TRBV4-1	14	few	TRBJ2-1
TGTGCCAGCGACCTAGGCTGGGAAGGCTACACCTTC	CASDLGWEGYTF	.	TRBV7-2	12	few	TRBJ1-2
TGTGCCAGCAGCGCAATAACAGGGGACACAGATACGCAGTATTTT	CASSAITGDTDTQYF	TRBD1	TRBV9	15	.	TRBJ2-3